One sample yielded the 16 T cell receptor beta chains listed below, sequenced in a study of molecular identifiers for immune sequencing clone quantification. TCRdb fed the PCR reads into MiXCR, producing one record per CDR3 protein. The sample holds over 600,000 distinct CDR3 sequences, nearly 20% seen once. Sequenced sample: naive CD8+ T cells from blood, with Jurkat cell RNA spiked in. The subset denotes: FACS-sorted CD8+CD4-CCR7+CD45RA+ naive T cells. The receptors originated from a human donor in good health. Some libraries in this study had Jurkat cell RNA spiked in.

This clonotype has a count of ten or more. V and J are TRBV6-5 and TRBJ2-1; 12 positions match TRBD2. The CDR3 is made up of 17 amino acids. Germline V gives CDR1 MNHEY, CDR2 SVGAGI. J lost 6 bases, V lost 1 base, and 7 bases had no gene match. The CDR3 loop reads CASSYWLAGGSPNEQFF. The DNA for the CDR3 is TGTGCCAGCAGTTACTGGCTAGCGGGGGGGAGTCCCAATGAGCAGTTCTTC.

The sample holds many counts of this clonotype. The rearrangement links TRBV15 to TRBJ1-1; TRBD1 aligns across 8 bases. The CDR3 totals 16 residues. V gave up 4 bases and J gave up 1 base; unmatched junction bases: 8. Per germline, CDR1 LNHNV and CDR2 YYDKDF (reference sequence). CDR3 coding DNA: TGTGCCACCAGCAAGACGAGACAGGGGACGAACACTGAAGCTTTCTTT. Encoded protein: CATSKTRQGTNTEAFF.

Of note for this clonotype: Being one base from a much bigger clone, this may be a read error. The chain employs TRBV4-3 and TRBJ2-7; 9 bases are a match to TRBD2. The CDR3 is 15 residues long. In germline, CDR1 is LGHNA, CDR2 YSLEER. The CDR3, as DNA: TGCGCCAGCAGCCAAGATAAGACTAGCGGCTACGAGCGGTACTTC. Protein product: CASSQDKTSGYERYF.

This clonotype was seen a few times. An end of the junction does not agree with germline; a read error may underlie this. The chain uses TRBV11-3 and TRBJ2-7; D is undetermined. This CDR3 has 13 amino acids. In germline, CDR1 is SGHNT, CDR2 YENEEA. The DNA of the CDR3 is TGTGCCGGCAGCTCCGGCCACTCCTACGAGCAGTACTTC. Amino acids: CAGSSGHSYEQYF. Together with reference TRBV11-3 and TRBJ2-7, the CDR3 gives the full variable domain: EAGVVQSPRYKIIEKKQPVAFWCNPISGHNTLYWYLQNLGQGPELLIRYENEEAVDDSQLPKDRFSAERLKGVDSTLKIQPAELGDSAVYLCAGSSGHSYEQYFGPGTRLTVT.

The V and J genes are TRBV10-3 and TRBJ1-5; tentatively, D is TRBD1 (5 bases). Trimming took 3 bases from V and 2 from J, leaving 17 bases between them. The CDR3 covers 17 residues. Germline V lookup: CDR1 ENHRY, CDR2 SYGVKD. The CDR3 nucleotides are TGTGCCATCAGTGATATTGGGGGGAGGGCGGGCAATCAGCCCCAGCATTTT. Protein sequence: CAISDIGGRAGNQPQHF.

This clonotype was found a few times. Here the CDR3 DNA reads TGTGCCAGCAGTTTAAGGGGGCTCCGCTCCTACGAGCAGTACTTC. It is translated as CASSLRGLRSYEQYF. J is TRBJ2-7 and V is TRBV28; 7 bases align to TRBD1. CDR1 and CDR2 (germline): MDHEN, SYDVKM. The ends lost 2 bases at V and 0 bases at J; junction bases unmatched: 4. This CDR3 has 15 amino acids.

This clonotype was seen a few times. The rearrangement links TRBV6-6 to TRBJ2-1, with TRBD2 identical over 13 bases. The V segment lost 2 bases and the J segment 15 bases; nucleotides outside the gene matches: 16. The CDR3 has 17 amino acids. Per germline, CDR1 MNHNY and CDR2 SVGAGI (reference sequence). As DNA, the CDR3 is TGTGCCAGCAGTTACGTGCCTGCAACTAGCGGGAGGGCCTTGCGGTTCTTC. It is translated as CASSYVPATSGRALRFF.

This clonotype was picked up a small number of times. The chain joins TRBV11-1 to TRBJ2-7; D tentatively reads TRBD1 or TRBD2 (5 bases each). Germline V CDR1 and CDR2: SGHAT, FQDESV (reference sequence). This CDR3 is built from 13 residues. The V gene lost 5 bases and the J gene lost 4 bases, with 12 bases spanning the gap. CDR3 nucleotides: TGTGCCAGCAGCCCCGGGGCTAAATACGAGCAGTACTTC. Encoded protein: CASSPGAKYEQYF.

This clonotype has only a few counts. The junction and the germline gene differ at one end; a read error may be behind it. V gene TRBV3-1 combines with J gene TRBJ1-1; D gene ambiguous. The V gene's germline CDR1 is LGHDT and CDR2 YNNKEL (reference sequence). The CDR3 totals 17 residues. The CDR3 reads CASSQVFRYGPNTGAFF. The CDR3 nucleotides are TGTGCCAGCAGCCAAGTGTTTCGGTATGGCCCTAACACTGGAGCTTTCTTT.

The V call is TRBV6-5, the J call TRBJ1-6; no clear D gene. This CDR3 is 15 amino acids long. The germline V and J ends were trimmed by 2 bases and 7 bases, with 12 bases remaining between them. The germline gives CDR1 MNHEY, CDR2 SVGAGI. The CDR3 reads CASSYLWDENSPLHF. As DNA, the CDR3 is TGTGCCAGCAGTTACCTCTGGGATGAGAATTCACCCCTCCACTTT.

This clonotype occurred many times. The V and J genes are TRBV6-2 or TRBV6-3 and TRBJ2-1; D not certain. CDR1 is MNHEY, CDR2 SVGEGT, per germline. The V end was cut by 6 bases, the J end by 4 bases, with 10 bases between. CDR3 size: 13 residues. The CDR3 is CASSSDVYNEQFF. DNA for the CDR3: TGTGCCAGCAGCAGCGACGTATACAATGAGCAGTTCTTC.

A remark on this clonotype: This may arise from a read error, as a much more abundant clone is one base away. The chain recombines TRBV10-3 with TRBJ1-1; 9 nucleotides align to TRBD1. Germline V gene lookup returns CDR1 ENHRY and CDR2 SYGVKD. This CDR3 is 14 amino acids long. Trimming removed 10 bases from V and 6 bases from J; junction bases left unmatched: 12. CDR3 protein: CATGQGPAGAEAFF. In DNA form, the CDR3 reads TGTGCCACGGGACAGGGACCCGCCGGGGCTGAAGCTTTCTTT.

Notes on this clonotype: This may be a read error: a much more frequent sequence differs by one nucleotide. The chain uses TRBV20-1 and TRBJ2-2; weak D call: TRBD2 (6 bases). V gave up 7 bases and J gave up 3 bases, with 12 bases separating them. Looked up from germline, CDR1 is DFQATT and CDR2 is SNEGSKA (reference sequence). The CDR3 runs 13 residues. The CDR3 loop reads CSGRAVYTGELFF. CDR3 sequence (DNA): TGCAGTGGGAGGGCTGTATACACCGGGGAGCTGTTTTTT.

Points on this clonotype: A much larger clone differs from this one at a single base, so this may be a read error. The rearrangement uses TRBV12-3 or TRBV12-4 and TRBJ2-5; weak D call: TRBD1 (6 bases). V was clipped by 3 bases and J by 1 base, with 9 bases between them. The CDR3 consists of 14 residues. Written as DNA, the CDR3 is TGTGCCAGCAGTTTTCTGGACAGCCAAGAGACCCAGTACTTC. It yields the protein CASSFLDSQETQYF.

This clonotype was picked up many times. This rearrangement joins TRBV7-9 to TRBJ2-4; maybe TRBD1 (6 bases). CDR1 and CDR2 from the germline V gene are SEHNR and FQNEAQ (reference sequence). V was clipped by 4 bases and J by 7 bases, with 14 bases between them. The CDR3 extends over 14 amino acids. This CDR3 reads CASSSGTSRNIQYF. The CDR3 DNA reads as TGTGCCAGCAGCTCCGGGACAAGCCGTAACATTCAGTACTTC. Full variable domain (rest looked up from reference TRBV7-9 and TRBJ2-4): DTGVSQNPRHKITKRGQNVTFRCDPISEHNRLYWYRQTLGQGPEFLTYFQNEAQLEKSRLLSDRFSAERPKGSFSTLEIQRTEQGDSAMYLCASSSGTSRNIQYFGAGTRLSVL.

Notes on this clonotype: Possible read error: a much larger clone is one base away. The chain carries TRBV30 and TRBJ2-5, with D unclear. The CDR3 is 12 residues long. CDR1 and CDR2 from the germline V gene are GTSNPN and SVGIG (reference sequence). The chain's CDR3 is CARSRVEETQYF. In nucleotides, the CDR3 is TGTGCCCGGAGTCGAGTAGAAGAGACCCAGTACTTC. The full variable domain, in which reference TRBV30 and TRBJ2-5 provide the parts outside the CDR3, is SQTIHQWPATLVQPVGSPLSLECTVEGTSNPNLYWYRQAAGRGLQLLFYSVGIGQISSEVPQNLSASRPQDRQFILSSKKLLLSDSGFYLCARSRVEETQYFGPGTRLLVL.